Listed here are 12 T cell receptor beta chains from one sample, sequenced in a study of blood T cell repertoires in COVID-19. Clones were read by immunoSEQ multiplex PCR, and TCRdb kept only the in-frame ones, dropping some. This table has 210,000 or so clones, over 75% appearing once. Sample: PBMCs or T cells enriched from blood (not recorded which). The receptors were sampled from a man aged 25 to 45 with acute COVID-19.

The V and J genes are TRBV14 and TRBJ2-6, with D tentatively TRBD1 (5 bases). CDR3 size: 17 residues. V gave up 4 bases and J gave up 0 bases, with 13 bases separating them. Germline CDR1 SGHDN, CDR2 FVKESK. The CDR3 sequence is CASSPSDRSSGANVLTF. The CDR3 DNA sequence: TGTGCCAGCAGCCCTTCCGACAGAAGCTCTGGGGCCAACGTCCTGACTTTC.

The chain employs TRBV7-6 and TRBJ1-5, with no clear D. The CDR3 has 13 residues. Trimming removed 4 bases at V and 0 bases at J, with 4 bases between. Germline CDR1 reads SGHVS; CDR2 reads FNYEAQ. DNA of the CDR3: TGTGCCAGCAGCTACGGTAGCAATCAGCCCCAGCATTTT. Translating gives CASSYGSNQPQHF.

V gene TRBV7-2 combines with J gene TRBJ1-5; 7 bases are a match to TRBD1. This CDR3 contains 16 residues. CDR1 and CDR2 (germline): SGHTA, FQGNSA. V lost 5 bases and J lost 2; bases outside the gene matches: 9. The CDR3 loop is CASSPTQGMGNQPQHF. CDR3 nucleotides: TGTGCCAGCAGCCCGACACAGGGGATGGGCAATCAGCCCCAGCATTTT.

This chain connects TRBV12-3 or TRBV12-4 to TRBJ1-1, with D unclear. Trimming shortened V by 7 bases and J by 5 bases, and 11 bases separated the two germline ends. The CDR3 has 12 amino acids. The CDR3 nucleotides read TGTGCCAGCATAGGAGGCTGGACTGAAGCTTTCTTT. The encoded protein is CASIGGWTEAFF.

This rearrangement joins TRBV28 to TRBJ2-7, with D perhaps TRBD1 (6 bases). Trimming pared 6 bases from V and 3 bases from J, leaving 9 bases between. CDR1 is MDHEN and CDR2 is SYDVKM in the germline V gene. The CDR3 sequence is 12 residues long. The CDR3 region is CASRPTGYEQYF. CDR3 nucleotides: TGTGCCAGCAGGCCGACAGGCTACGAGCAGTACTTC.

The gene calls are TRBV5-4 and TRBJ1-1; D call uncertain. Per germline, CDR1 SGHNT and CDR2 YYREEE (reference sequence). Trimming shortened V by 1 base and J by 4 bases, and 8 bases separated the two germline ends. The CDR3 extends over 13 amino acids. CDR3 amino acids: CASSLPGVTEAFF. CDR3 sequence (DNA): TGTGCCAGCAGCTTGCCGGGAGTCACTGAAGCTTTCTTT.

This clone was seen a single time. This sequence joins TRBV4-1 and TRBJ2-5, with 9 bases lining up with TRBD2. The ends lost 3 bases at V and 5 bases at J; junction bases unmatched: 4. CDR1 and CDR2 (germline): MGHRA, YSYEKL. There are 14 residues in the CDR3. CDR3: CASSQVAGEETQYF. The CDR3 nucleotides read TGCGCCAGCAGCCAGGTAGCGGGGGAGGAGACCCAGTACTTC.

The V call is TRBV5-1, the J call TRBJ2-7, with a tentative D call TRBD1 (7 bases). V was shortened by 4 bases and J by 9 bases, with 20 bases between the two germline ends. The CDR3 length is 14 residues. Germline V CDR1 and CDR2: SGHRS, YFSETQ. CDR3 DNA sequence: TGCGCCAGCAGCGAAAGGGGGCAGGGGGGTATGCAGTACTTC. Encoded protein: CASSERGQGGMQYF.

The rearrangement joins TRBV27 to TRBJ1-2; tentative D call: TRBD1 (6 bases). Trimming took 5 bases from V and 3 from J, leaving 13 bases between them. Germline CDR1 is MNHEY and CDR2 is SMNVEV (reference sequence). The CDR3 is made up of 14 amino acids. The CDR3 loop is CASSHNREHYGYTF. The CDR3 bases are TGTGCCAGCAGTCATAACAGGGAGCACTATGGCTACACCTTC.

V and J are TRBV5-1 and TRBJ1-2, with a tentative D call TRBD1 (6 bases). The germline CDR1 and CDR2 sequences are SGHRS and YFSETQ. This CDR3 spans 19 amino acids. The V gene lost 1 base and the J gene lost 0 bases, with 22 bases spanning the gap. CDR3 amino acids: CASSLRGPTGAFANYGYTF. The CDR3 coding sequence is TGCGCCAGCAGCTTGAGGGGCCCGACAGGCGCCTTCGCTAACTATGGCTACACCTTC.

The genes are TRBV19 and TRBJ2-1, with 9 bases matching TRBD2. Germline V gene sequence: CDR1 LNHDA, CDR2 SQIVND (reference sequence). J lost 7 bases, V lost 3 bases, and 4 bases had no gene match. The CDR3 is 14 residues long. The CDR3 sequence: CASSIQRGVNEQFF. CDR3 DNA: TGTGCCAGTAGTATCCAGCGGGGGGTAAATGAGCAGTTCTTC.

The chain recombines TRBV6-4 with TRBJ1-1, with 7 bases identical to TRBD1. Trimming cost V 4 bases and J 4 bases; bases outside gene matches: 3. CDR3 size: 13 residues. Germline CDR1 is MRHNA and CDR2 is SNTAGT. The CDR3 sequence: CASSATGLTEAFF. CDR3 nucleotide sequence: TGTGCCAGCAGTGCGACAGGGCTCACTGAAGCTTTCTTT.